One TCR beta chain is described in this entry. Antigen specificity is unknown. Germline CDR1 DFQATT, CDR2 SNEGSKA (reference sequence). The length of the CDR3 is 15 residues. V was clipped by 0 bases and J by 6 bases, with 17 bases between them. Making use of molecular barcodes, quantitative 5'-RACE generated TCR beta libraries. TCRdb analysed the 5' RACE reads with MiXCR anew, one entry per CDR3 protein. The repertoire holds about 64,000 distinct CDR3 sequences, with 6% to 8% as singletons. This sample was taken from a study of CD8 T cells in ankylosing spondylitis. The study, taken as a whole, reports: Several highly homologous variants made up a TCR beta motif, and this motif appeared characteristic of ankylosing spondylitis blood.

Sample: synovial fluid, either unsorted or a sorted T cell fraction (not recorded which). This rearrangement joins TRBV20-1 to TRBJ2-5; tentative D call: TRBD2 (5 bases). This clonotype was obtained from a male donor with ankylosing spondylitis. The DNA for the CDR3 is TGCAGTGCTAGAGATCGGAGCACGGGGATGAAGACCCAGTACTTC. It yields the protein CSARDRSTGMKTQYF.